The 8 T cell receptor beta chains given below trace back to one sample, sequenced in a study of cytomegalovirus exposure and HLA in healthy donors. Use of 60 Vbeta and 13 Jbeta primers characterized the PCR. The protocol was immunoSEQ multiplex PCR, while the TCRdb copy is restricted to in-frame clones and leaves out a portion. Of 200,000 to 250,000 clones in the sample, about 78% were seen once. Material for sequencing was PBMCs. The source of these receptors is a male donor in good health and CMV-seronegative.

V is TRBV6-5 and J is TRBJ2-5, with TRBD1 identical over 7 bases. With the DNA end fitting TRBJ2-7 better, the J assignment may be wrong. Germline values: CDR1 MNHEY, CDR2 SVGAGI. The length of the CDR3 is 13 residues. In DNA, the CDR3 is TGTGCCAGCAGTTACGGGCCAGGGGGCGAGCAGTACTTC. Its translation is CASSYGPGGEQYF.

The chain combines TRBV28 with TRBJ2-1; D call uncertain. The CDR3 is 12 amino acids. The germline CDR1 and CDR2 sequences are MDHEN and SYDVKM. In DNA, the CDR3 is TGTACTTGTGGCGGCGCCTACAATGAGCAGTTCTTC. Protein: CTCGGAYNEQFF.

The rearrangement links TRBV13 to TRBJ2-7, with 13 nucleotides matching TRBD2. Trimming took 5 bases from V and 6 from J; bases not matched to a gene: 7. Germline CDR1 PRHDT, CDR2 FYEKMQ (reference sequence). The CDR3 length is 15 residues. The CDR3 spells CASSPGTSGIGEQYF. The CDR3 bases are TGTGCCAGCAGCCCGGGGACTAGCGGGATCGGCGAGCAGTACTTC. The complete variable domain, with remaining parts taken from reference TRBV13 and TRBJ2-7, reads AAGVIQSPRHLIKEKRETATLKCYPIPRHDTVYWYQQGPGQDPQFLISFYEKMQSDKGSIPDRFSAQQFSDYHSELNMSSLELGDSALYFCASSPGTSGIGEQYFGPGTRLTVT.

V is TRBV10-3 and J is TRBJ1-3; D call uncertain. Per germline, CDR1 ENHRY and CDR2 SYGVKD. V lost 4 bases and J lost 2, with 9 bases in between. The length of the CDR3 is 14 residues. CDR3 sequence reads: CAISAGGTGNTIYF. The CDR3 bases are TGTGCCATCAGTGCCGGAGGGACTGGAAACACCATATATTTT.

The V gene is TRBV19, the J gene TRBJ2-7; the D is unclear. The CDR3 has 13 amino acids. In germline, CDR1 is LNHDA, CDR2 SQIVND (reference sequence). V dropped 6 bases and J dropped 6 bases, with 15 bases sitting between them. In DNA, the CDR3 is TGTGCCAGTAGCCTGAGACTTATGGTCGAGCAGTACTTC. Protein sequence: CASSLRLMVEQYF. Full variable domain (rest looked up from reference TRBV19 and TRBJ2-7): DGGITQSPKYLFRKEGQNVTLSCEQNLNHDAMYWYRQDPGQGLRLIYYSQIVNDFQKGDIAEGYSVSREKKESFPLTVTSAQKNPTAFYLCASSLRLMVEQYFGPGTRLTVT.

The CDR3 is CASSPGQGRIPGELFF. DNA of the CDR3: TGCGCCAGCAGCCCCGGACAGGGAAGAATTCCCGGGGAGCTGTTTTTT. The rearrangement uses TRBV5-1 and TRBJ2-2, with TRBD1 identical over 8 bases. J lost 6 bases, V lost 4 bases, and 11 bases had no gene match. The CDR3 consists of 16 residues. Germline V gives CDR1 SGHRS, CDR2 YFSETQ. Full variable domain (outside the CDR3, taken from reference TRBV5-1 and TRBJ2-2): KAGVTQTPRYLIKTRGQQVTLSCSPISGHRSVSWYQQTPGQGLQFLFEYFSETQRNKGNFPGRFSGRQFSNSRSEMNVSTLELGDSALYLCASSPGQGRIPGELFFGEGSRLTVL.

V and J are TRBV11-1 and TRBJ2-7; possibly TRBD1 for D (5 bases). The CDR3 covers 16 residues. With 5 bases removed from V and 6 bases from J, the gap between germline ends came to 23 bases. CDR1 SGHAT and CDR2 FQDESV come from the germline V gene (reference sequence). The DNA of the CDR3 is TGTGCCAGCAGCCCTTTGGGATCAGGGTGGAGTAGCGAGCAGTACTTC. It codes for CASSPLGSGWSSEQYF.

The gene calls are TRBV28 and TRBJ1-5, with 10 nucleotides matching TRBD1. The junction had 4 bases not matched to a gene; V was cut back by 6 bases and J by 5 bases. The CDR3 totals 14 residues. Germline CDR1 is MDHEN and CDR2 is SYDVKM. CDR3 nucleotides: TGTGCCAGCAGACTGGACAGGGGGTATCAGCCCCAGCATTTT. It translates to CASRLDRGYQPQHF.